This T cell receptor beta chain derives from a study of siplizumab effects on memory and regulatory T cells. Study findings and constraints: In siplizumab conditions, mappable alloreactive CD4+ clones averaged approximately 69% Treg-derived, against approximately 27% in controls. The study found naive T cells seemingly more diverse than memory cells and seemingly major alloresponse contributors. Unstimulated subset assignment was obtained for only a minor fraction of alloreactive clones.

Clones were read by immunoSEQ multiplex PCR, and TCRdb kept only the in-frame ones, dropping some. The data contain about 100,000 clones, approximately 91% of them singletons. A remark on this clone: Its antigen is currently unknown.

CDR1 and CDR2 from the germline V gene are MDHEN and SYDVKM. The germline V and J ends were trimmed by 3 bases and 7 bases, with 7 bases remaining between them. There are 12 residues in the CDR3. The TCR sequence derives from a human donor in good health. V is TRBV28 and J is TRBJ1-5; D unclear. The sequencing sample was made of CD4+ T cells sorted from blood. The CDR3 region is CASSLFPQPQHF. The CDR3 DNA sequence: TGTGCCAGCAGTTTGTTCCCGCAGCCCCAGCATTTT.